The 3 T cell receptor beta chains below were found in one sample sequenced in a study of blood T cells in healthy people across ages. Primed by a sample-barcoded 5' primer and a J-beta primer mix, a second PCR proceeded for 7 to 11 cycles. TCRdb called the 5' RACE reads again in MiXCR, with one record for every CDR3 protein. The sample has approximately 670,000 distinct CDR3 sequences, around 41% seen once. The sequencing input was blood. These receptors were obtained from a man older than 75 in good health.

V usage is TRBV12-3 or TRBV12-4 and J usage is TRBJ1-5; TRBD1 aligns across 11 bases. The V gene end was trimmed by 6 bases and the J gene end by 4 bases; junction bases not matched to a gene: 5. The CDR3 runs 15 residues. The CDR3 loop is CASRLGQGVNQPQHF. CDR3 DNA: TGTGCCAGCAGATTGGGACAGGGGGTTAATCAGCCCCAGCATTTT.

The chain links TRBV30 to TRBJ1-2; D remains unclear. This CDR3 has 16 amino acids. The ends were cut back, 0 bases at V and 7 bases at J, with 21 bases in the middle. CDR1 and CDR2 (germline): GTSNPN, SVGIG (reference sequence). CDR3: CAWSVRTGMAPGGYTF. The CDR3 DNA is TGTGCCTGGAGTGTACGGACCGGGATGGCCCCGGGTGGCTACACCTTC. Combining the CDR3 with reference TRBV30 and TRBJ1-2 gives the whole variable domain SQTIHQWPATLVQPVGSPLSLECTVEGTSNPNLYWYRQAAGRGLQLLFYSVGIGQISSEVPQNLSASRPQDRQFILSSKKLLLSDSGFYLCAWSVRTGMAPGGYTFGSGTRLTVV.

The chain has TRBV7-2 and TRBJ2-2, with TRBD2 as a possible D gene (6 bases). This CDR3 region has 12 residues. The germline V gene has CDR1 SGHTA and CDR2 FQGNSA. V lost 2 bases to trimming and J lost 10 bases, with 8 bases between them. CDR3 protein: CASSLQGLELFF. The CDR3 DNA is TGTGCCAGCAGCTTACAGGGACTGGAGCTGTTTTTT.